One and the same sample provided the 18 T cell receptor beta chains below, sequenced in a study of T cells in Graves' hyperthyroidism and ophthalmopathy (dated by TCRdb to about 2019). Library creation used multiplex PCR. The sequencer listed for this sample is Illumina HiSeq 2000. The TCR beta CDR3 regions were amplified from RNA transcripts. For the first round of RT-PCR on the TCR CDR3, the HTBI primer set was used together with the Qiagen OneStep RT-PCR kit. Clones were called with MiXCR by TCRdb after fastp trimmed the public reads at Q25, and only in-frame beta chains were retained. Each CDR3 protein gets just one entry, which takes the most common genes and DNA from the rows behind it. Present in this sample are a few hundred thousand distinct CDR3 sequences, about half of which were seen just once. The top ten hold about 8% of the sample. The specimen was peripheral blood or thyroid tissue (not recorded which). The receptors originated from a woman between 18 and 29 years old with Graves' hyperthyroidism.

This clonotype was picked up many times. The genes are TRBV2 and TRBJ2-5, with 12 bases identical to TRBD1. The CDR3 is 15 residues long. The V and J ends lost 6 bases and 4 bases, in that order; junction bases with no gene match: 6. The V gene's germline CDR1 is SNHLY and CDR2 FYNNEI. CDR3 loop: CASSRDRGRLETQYF. CDR3 DNA sequence: TGTGCCAGCAGCCGGGACAGGGGGCGCTTAGAGACCCAGTACTTC.

A note on this clonotype: Possible read error: a much larger clone is one base away. The J gene is TRBJ1-1, the V gene TRBV5-1; D might be TRBD1 (6 bases). V was pared by 0 bases and J by 1 base, with 10 bases between. There are 15 residues in the CDR3. CDR1 is SGHRS and CDR2 is YFSETQ in the germline V gene. CDR3 region: CASSLEPGANTEAFF. CDR3 DNA: TGCGCCAGCAGCTTGGAGCCGGGGGCGAACACTGAAGCTTTCTTT.

In DNA form, the CDR3 reads TGTGCCATCAAGGAGCCCGGGAGGGCCTCAGGGGAGCTGTTTTTT. Translation: CAIKEPGRASGELFF. The J gene is TRBJ2-2, the V gene TRBV10-3; 8 nucleotides align to TRBD2. Germline V gene sequence: CDR1 ENHRY, CDR2 SYGVKD. V lost 7 bases to trimming and J lost 8 bases; unmatched junction nucleotides: 12. The CDR3 runs 15 residues.

At least ten counts were recorded for this clonotype. V gene TRBV2 combines with J gene TRBJ1-2, with D perhaps TRBD1 (5 bases). Germline V gene sequence: CDR1 SNHLY, CDR2 FYNNEI. Trimming took off 6 bases at V and 6 bases at J, with 14 bases between the two ends. CDR3 length: 13 amino acids. The CDR3 region is CASSPEGPDGYTF. As DNA, the CDR3 is TGTGCCAGCAGCCCCGAGGGGCCAGATGGCTACACCTTC. Based on the CDR3 plus reference TRBV2 and TRBJ1-2, the full variable domain is EPEVTQTPSHQVTQMGQEVILRCVPISNHLYFYWYRQILGQKVEFLVSFYNNEISEKSEIFDDQFSVERPDGSNFTLKIRSTKLEDSAMYFCASSPEGPDGYTFGSGTRLTVV.

In its sample, this clonotype was seen many times. This chain links TRBV4-1 with TRBJ1-3; no definite D call. There are 13 residues in the CDR3. Germline V gene sequence: CDR1 MGHRA, CDR2 YSYEKL. Trimming left V 8 bases short and J 4 bases short, with 12 bases between. In nucleotides, the CDR3 is TGCGCCAGCGCAAACTTGGGGGGAAACACCATATATTTT. Its protein product is CASANLGGNTIYF.

The V gene is TRBV5-8, the J gene TRBJ1-2; perhaps TRBD1 as D (6 bases). Between the trimmed V and J ends, which lost 3 bases and 9 bases, there was a span of 15 bases. The CDR3 is 13 residues long. Germline V gene sequence: CDR1 SGHTS, CDR2 YDEGEE. The CDR3 spells CASSYRTQGSYTF. The CDR3 region has the DNA TGTGCCAGCAGCTACCGGACACAGGGTAGCTACACCTTC.

The chain has TRBV20-1 and TRBJ1-5; a weak D match, TRBD1 (5 bases). The CDR3 sequence is 14 residues long. V was shortened by 7 bases and J by 1 base, with 14 bases between the two germline ends. Germline V lookup: CDR1 DFQATT, CDR2 SNEGSKA (reference sequence). The CDR3 reads CSGLGDSSNQPQHF. CDR3 nucleotides: TGCAGTGGCCTCGGTGACAGCAGCAATCAGCCCCAGCATTTT.

In the case of this clonotype: A read error is possible here, since a much larger clone lies one base away. The V gene is TRBV7-9, the J gene TRBJ1-1; TRBD1 matches at 8 bases. CDR1 and CDR2 from the germline V gene are SEHNR and FQNEAQ (reference sequence). This CDR3 contains 14 residues. CDR3 DNA: TGTGCCAGCAGCCACCGACAGGGGAACACTGGAGCTTTCTTT. It yields the protein CASSHRQGNTGAFF.

This clonotype was observed at least ten times. The chain employs TRBV19 and TRBJ1-2; no reliable D call. Looked up from germline, CDR1 is LNHDA and CDR2 is SQIVND (reference sequence). This CDR3 has 15 amino acids. V was pared by 1 base and J by 5 bases, with 14 bases between. The CDR3 sequence is CASSIAAGLGYGYTF. The DNA for the CDR3 is TGTGCCAGTAGTATAGCCGCTGGTTTAGGGTATGGCTACACCTTC.

A note on this clonotype: A read error is likely, as this CDR3 ends without the conserved phenylalanine or tryptophan. No DNA is shown, since the ends of the CDR3 on it are uncertain; the CDR3 is the one TCRdb lists. This chain connects TRBV9 to TRBJ2-2; TRBD2 reflects the table's D call only, with no check against the DNA. The germline V gene has CDR1 SGDLS and CDR2 YYNGEE. The CDR3 is made up of 10 amino acids, end residues included. The CDR3 loop reads CASSPPEVAV.

V and J are TRBV10-3 and TRBJ2-5, with TRBD1 matching over 8 bases. In germline, CDR1 is ENHRY, CDR2 SYGVKD. After removal of 7 bases from V and 5 bases from J, the junction contained 9 bases not matched to a gene. The CDR3 spans 14 residues. In DNA, the CDR3 is TGTGCCATCAAACTGACAGGGGATGGGGAGACCCAGTACTTC. Its translation: CAIKLTGDGETQYF.

This clonotype was observed many times. J is TRBJ2-2 and V is TRBV5-1; TRBD1 or TRBD2 may be the D gene (5 bases each). The CDR3 loop spans 14 amino acids. V was shortened by 4 bases and J by 6 bases, with 13 bases between the two germline ends. The V gene's germline CDR1 is SGHRS and CDR2 YFSETQ. The CDR3 bases are TGCGCCAGCAGCCGGGGACCAGAGGCCGGGGAGCTGTTTTTT. Protein product: CASSRGPEAGELFF.

The chain links TRBV20-1 to TRBJ1-5; the match to TRBD1 covers 7 bases. The CDR3 sequence is 16 residues long. Germline V CDR1 and CDR2: DFQATT, SNEGSKA (reference sequence). Trimming at V came to 3 bases and at J to 3 bases, leaving 11 bases not matched to a gene. The CDR3, as DNA: TGCAGTGCTAGTCCCCGTGGACAGGCGGACAATCAGCCCCAGCATTTT. Translating it yields CSASPRGQADNQPQHF.

Only one count was recorded for this clonotype. The V and J genes are TRBV20-1 and TRBJ1-6; 11 bases map to TRBD1. This CDR3 has 14 amino acids. Trimming cost V 6 bases and J 6 bases; bases outside gene matches: 4. Germline CDR1 DFQATT, CDR2 SNEGSKA (reference sequence). The chain's CDR3 is CSARDRGTNSPLHF. As DNA, the CDR3 is TGCAGTGCCCGGGACAGGGGGACTAATTCACCCCTCCACTTT.

About this clonotype: The conserved phenylalanine or tryptophan normally closing the CDR3 is absent here, so this likely arose from a read error. The CDR3 region is CASSQGLAGSQETQYL. The CDR3 bases are TGTGCCAGCAGCCAGGGACTAGCGGGAAGCCAAGAGACCCAGTACCTC. The rearrangement links TRBV7-2 to TRBJ2-5; 13 positions agree with TRBD2. CDR1 is SGHTA, CDR2 FQGNSA, per germline. With 5 bases clipped from V and 1 base from J, the junction kept 4 bases outside the gene matches. This CDR3 region has 16 residues.

This sequence joins TRBV19 and TRBJ2-3; D assignment may be TRBD1 or TRBD2 (5 bases each). Trimming cost V 5 bases and J 6 bases, with 12 bases left between them. This CDR3 is built from 13 residues. Germline CDR1 LNHDA, CDR2 SQIVND (reference sequence). This CDR3 reads CASSSRDVDTQYF. The CDR3 bases are TGTGCCAGTAGTTCACGGGACGTTGATACGCAGTATTTT.

This clonotype was detected a few times. CDR3 in amino acids: CASSDMTGRDEKLFF. CDR3 coding DNA: TGTGCCAGCAGCGATATGACAGGGAGGGATGAAAAACTGTTTTTT. The rearrangement links TRBV3-1 to TRBJ1-4, with 7 bases lining up with TRBD1. Germline V CDR1 and CDR2: LGHDT, YNNKEL (reference sequence). Unmatched junction bases numbered 9, after V lost 5 bases and J lost 6 bases. The CDR3 is 15 residues long.

Concerning this clonotype: As the CDR3 is not closed by the conserved phenylalanine or tryptophan, this likely results from a read error. CDR3 protein: CASSPGRLQETQYL. CDR3 coding DNA: TGTGCCAGCAGCCCGGGACGCCTCCAAGAGACCCAGTACCTC. V and J are TRBV7-2 and TRBJ2-5; D could derive from TRBD1 or TRBD2 (5 bases each). This CDR3 region has 14 residues. Germline V gives CDR1 SGHTA, CDR2 FQGNSA. The ends were cut back, 5 bases at V and 1 base at J, with 11 bases in the middle.